Each of the 15 T cell receptor beta chains below was sequenced from the same sample in a study of Ad26.COV2.S vaccination and SARS-CoV-2 variants. Clones were sequenced by immunoSEQ multiplex PCR, and TCRdb holds only the in-frame ones, with some missing. There are approximately 250,000 clones in the sample; roughly 85% occur only once, and roughly 3% lies in the top ten. The treatment here: around 19 received Ad26.COV2.S at low or high dose, single or two shots; 5 received placebo; per-sample allocation not given. Sampling took place 63 days after the first vaccine or placebo injection. The sample was peripheral blood, taken in a trial of Ad26.COV2.S vaccine versus placebo. These receptor sequences come from a person aged 18 to 65 who received the Ad26.COV2.S COVID-19 vaccine or a placebo.

The V gene is TRBV27, the J gene TRBJ2-1, with 10 bases aligning to TRBD2. The germline gives CDR1 MNHEY, CDR2 SMNVEV (reference sequence). The length of the CDR3 is 15 residues. Unmatched junction bases numbered 6, after V lost 3 bases and J lost 7 bases. CDR3 sequence reads: CASSLRLAGANEQFF. The DNA of the CDR3 is TGTGCCAGCAGTTTGCGGCTAGCGGGGGCTAATGAGCAGTTCTTC.

This clone appeared a few times. V is TRBV11-2 and J is TRBJ2-7; TRBD2 might be the D (6 bases). Deletions cut 1 base from V and 4 bases from J, with 8 bases between. The CDR3 spans 13 residues. CDR1 is SGHAT, CDR2 FQNNGV, per germline. CDR3 sequence: CASSLGAGYEQYF. The CDR3 region has the DNA TGTGCCAGCAGCTTAGGGGCGGGGTACGAGCAGTACTTC.

The chain carries TRBV6-1 and TRBJ1-4, with 11 positions matching TRBD1. The junction had 12 bases not matched to a gene; V was cut back by 4 bases and J by 2 bases. The germline V gene encodes CDR1 MNHNS and CDR2 SASEGT. The CDR3 contains 19 residues. This chain's CDR3 is CASSGGQGALRWTNEKLFF. CDR3 nucleotides: TGTGCCAGCAGTGGTGGACAGGGGGCCCTTCGGTGGACTAATGAAAAACTGTTTTTT.

The chain has TRBV18 and TRBJ2-7; possibly TRBD1 for D (6 bases). Looked up from germline, CDR1 is KGHSH and CDR2 is LQKENI. The CDR3 extends over 16 amino acids. V shed 3 bases and J shed 0 bases, with 15 bases lying between them. This CDR3 is CASSPTLTGTSYEQYF. The CDR3 DNA sequence: TGTGCCAGCTCACCTACTTTGACAGGTACCTCCTACGAGCAGTACTTC. The whole variable domain, remainder taken from reference TRBV18 and TRBJ2-7, is NAGVMQNPRHLVRRRGQEARLRCSPMKGHSHVYWYRQLPEEGLKFMVYLQKENIIDESGMPKERFSAEFPKEGPSILRIQQVVRGDSAAYFCASSPTLTGTSYEQYFGPGTRLTVT.

The chain links TRBV5-1 to TRBJ1-6, with 11 bases identical to TRBD1. V shed 0 bases and J 10 bases; nucleotides not matched to a gene: 6. The CDR3 runs 16 residues. Looked up from germline, CDR1 is SGHRS and CDR2 is YFSETQ. The DNA for the CDR3 is TGCGCCAGCAGCTTGGCCGGGACAGGGGGTTTGTCACCCCTCCACTTT. The encoded protein is CASSLAGTGGLSPLHF. The full variable domain, its missing parts supplied by reference TRBV5-1 and TRBJ1-6, is KAGVTQTPRYLIKTRGQQVTLSCSPISGHRSVSWYQQTPGQGLQFLFEYFSETQRNKGNFPGRFSGRQFSNSRSEMNVSTLELGDSALYLCASSLAGTGGLSPLHFGNGTRLTVT.

This chain uses TRBV4-2 with TRBJ2-7; 9 bases are a match to TRBD2. The CDR3 consists of 16 residues. Losses at the gene ends were 4 bases for V and 2 bases for J; bases not matched to a gene: 9. Per the germline V gene, CDR1 is LGHNA and CDR2 is YNFKEQ. In DNA form, the CDR3 reads TGTGCCAGCAGCCCCCGATCGGGCGGGGGGGCCTACGAGCAGTACTTC. Amino acid sequence: CASSPRSGGGAYEQYF.

The chain combines TRBV29-1 with TRBJ2-6; TRBD1 matches at 8 bases. Germline assignment: CDR1 SQVTM and CDR2 ANQGSEA. V lost 0 bases, J lost 0 bases, and 7 bases stayed unmatched. The length of the CDR3 is 18 residues. CDR3 DNA: TGCAGCGTTGAAGATGGGACAGGTTCGTACTCTGGGGCCAACGTCCTGACTTTC. Protein sequence: CSVEDGTGSYSGANVLTF.

This clone has only a few counts. This chain joins TRBV4-3 and TRBJ1-5; TRBD1 agrees at 9 bases. The CDR3 is 13 amino acids. V lost 3 bases, J lost 10 bases, and 4 bases stayed unmatched. Germline loops: CDR1 LGHNA, CDR2 YSLEER. Written as DNA, the CDR3 is TGCGCCAGCAGCCAGAGACAGGGGGATCCCCAGCATTTT. Translating gives CASSQRQGDPQHF.

The chain is built from TRBV9 and TRBJ1-1; a possible D gene is TRBD1 (5 bases). The CDR3 has 15 amino acids. Per the germline V gene, CDR1 is SGDLS and CDR2 is YYNGEE. Trimming stripped 4 bases from V and 5 bases from J, with 18 bases between. CDR3 bases: TGTGCCAGCAGCATCGACAGTACTCATCTTACTGAAGCTTTCTTT. Translating it yields CASSIDSTHLTEAFF.

This clone was found once. Here the CDR3 DNA reads TGTGCCAGCAGCTCCGGGACAGGGATTGAGACCCAGTACTTC. Protein sequence: CASSSGTGIETQYF. The chain employs TRBV7-9 and TRBJ2-5, with 9 bases fitting TRBD1. Germline V lookup: CDR1 SEHNR, CDR2 FQNEAQ (reference sequence). This CDR3 contains 14 residues. J was trimmed by 5 bases and V by 4 bases; bases with no gene match: 5.

This clone was counted many times. V gene TRBV5-1 combines with J gene TRBJ1-4; 9 bases fit TRBD1. This CDR3 has 15 amino acids. Germline loops: CDR1 SGHRS, CDR2 YFSETQ. The V segment lost 0 bases and the J segment 8 bases; nucleotides outside the gene matches: 5. CDR3 residues: CASSLGGQGREKLFF. The DNA for the CDR3 is TGCGCCAGCAGCTTGGGGGGACAGGGAAGGGAAAAACTGTTTTTT.

The sample holds a few counts of this clone. The genes are TRBV7-2 and TRBJ2-2, with a tentative D call TRBD2 (6 bases). The V end was cut by 5 bases, the J end by 7 bases, with 20 bases between. There are 16 residues in the CDR3. The germline V gene has CDR1 SGHTA and CDR2 FQGNSA. The CDR3 is CASSPRTDVGGGELFF. Here the CDR3 DNA reads TGTGCCAGCAGCCCAAGGACCGATGTGGGGGGCGGGGAGCTGTTTTTT.

J is TRBJ2-1 and V is TRBV5-1, with D hard to call. From germline, CDR1 is SGHRS and CDR2 YFSETQ. CDR3 length: 14 amino acids. V was cut by 1 base and J by 10 bases, with 15 bases left in between. The CDR3 sequence is CASSLLVQTGEQFF. The CDR3 region has the DNA TGCGCCAGCAGCTTGTTAGTCCAGACGGGCGAGCAGTTCTTC.

This clone was picked up a small number of times. CDR3 loop: CASSVKGTASNSPLHF. CDR3 sequence (DNA): TGTGCCAGCAGCGTAAAAGGGACAGCCAGTAATTCACCCCTCCACTTT. The gene calls are TRBV7-9 and TRBJ1-6; 7 positions match TRBD1. CDR3 size: 16 residues. V lost 5 bases to trimming and J lost 6 bases; unmatched junction nucleotides: 10. The germline gives CDR1 SEHNR, CDR2 FQNEAQ (reference sequence).

The chain employs TRBV5-1 and TRBJ2-1, with D unresolved. The length of the CDR3 is 13 residues. V was trimmed by 1 base and J by 4 bases, leaving 6 bases between them. Germline V CDR1 and CDR2: SGHRS, YFSETQ. CDR3 DNA: TGCGCCAGCAGCTTGTCCCAGTACAATGAGCAGTTCTTC. Encoded protein: CASSLSQYNEQFF.